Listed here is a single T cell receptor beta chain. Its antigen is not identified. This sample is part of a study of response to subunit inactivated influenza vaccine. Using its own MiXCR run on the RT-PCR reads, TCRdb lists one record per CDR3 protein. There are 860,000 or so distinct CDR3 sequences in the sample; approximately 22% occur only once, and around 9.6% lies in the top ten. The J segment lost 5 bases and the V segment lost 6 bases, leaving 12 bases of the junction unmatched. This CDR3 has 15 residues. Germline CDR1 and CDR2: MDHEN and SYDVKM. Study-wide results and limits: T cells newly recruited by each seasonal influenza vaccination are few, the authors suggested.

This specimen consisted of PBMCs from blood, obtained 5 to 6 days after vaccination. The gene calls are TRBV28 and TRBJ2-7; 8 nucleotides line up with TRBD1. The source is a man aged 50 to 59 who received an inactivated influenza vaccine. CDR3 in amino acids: CASRGSGTGVDEQYF. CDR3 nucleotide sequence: TGTGCCAGCAGGGGTTCCGGGACAGGCGTTGACGAGCAGTACTTC.